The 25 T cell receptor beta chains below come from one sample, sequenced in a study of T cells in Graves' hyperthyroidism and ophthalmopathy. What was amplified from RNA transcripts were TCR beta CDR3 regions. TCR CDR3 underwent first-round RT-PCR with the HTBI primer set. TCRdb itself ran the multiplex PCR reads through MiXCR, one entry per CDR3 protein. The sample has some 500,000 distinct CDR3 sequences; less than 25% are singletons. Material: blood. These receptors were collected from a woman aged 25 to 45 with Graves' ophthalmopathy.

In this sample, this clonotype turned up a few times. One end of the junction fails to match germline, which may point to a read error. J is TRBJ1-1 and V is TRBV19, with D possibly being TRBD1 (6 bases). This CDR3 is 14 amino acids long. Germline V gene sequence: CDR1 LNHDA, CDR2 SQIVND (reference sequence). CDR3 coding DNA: TGTGCCAGTAGTATCGGACAGACGAACACTGAAGCTTGCTTT. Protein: CASSIGQTNTEACF.

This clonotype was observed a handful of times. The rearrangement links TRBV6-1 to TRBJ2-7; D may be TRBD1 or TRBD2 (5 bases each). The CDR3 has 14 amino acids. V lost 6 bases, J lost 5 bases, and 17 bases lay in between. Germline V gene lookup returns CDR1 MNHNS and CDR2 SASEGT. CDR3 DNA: TGTGCCAGCAGGAAGGACGGTGGGACGAACGAGCAGTACTTC. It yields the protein CASRKDGGTNEQYF.

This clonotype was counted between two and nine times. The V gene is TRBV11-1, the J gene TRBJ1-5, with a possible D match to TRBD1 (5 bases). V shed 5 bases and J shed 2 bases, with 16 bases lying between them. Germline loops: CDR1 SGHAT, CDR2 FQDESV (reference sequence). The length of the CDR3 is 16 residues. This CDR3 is CASSRGVGDGNQPQHF. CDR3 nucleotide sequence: TGTGCCAGCAGCCGGGGCGTCGGAGATGGCAATCAGCCCCAGCATTTT.

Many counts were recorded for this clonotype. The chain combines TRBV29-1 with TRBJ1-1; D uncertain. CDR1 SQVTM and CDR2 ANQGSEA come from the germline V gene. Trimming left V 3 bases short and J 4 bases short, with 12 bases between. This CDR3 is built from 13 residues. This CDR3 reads CSVERVPGTEAFF. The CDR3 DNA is TGCAGCGTTGAGCGGGTTCCGGGCACTGAAGCTTTCTTT.

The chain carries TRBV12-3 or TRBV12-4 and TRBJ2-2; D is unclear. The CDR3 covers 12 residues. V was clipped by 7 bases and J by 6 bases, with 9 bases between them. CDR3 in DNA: TGTGCCAGCACCATCGGCGCCGGGGAGCTGTTTTTT. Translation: CASTIGAGELFF.

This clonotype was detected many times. The CDR3 loop reads CASTRAGIGYTF. Here the CDR3 DNA reads TGTGCCAGCACCCGTGCAGGGATCGGCTACACCTTC. This chain uses TRBV7-8 with TRBJ1-2; perhaps TRBD1 as D (5 bases). V was cut by 7 bases and J by 8 bases, with 14 bases left in between. This CDR3 region has 12 residues. CDR1 is SGHVS, CDR2 FQNEAQ, per germline.

The CDR3 DNA reads TGTGCCAGCAGCCAAGGAACAGGGGGCGCTTCCTACGAGCAGTACTTC. Translation: CASSQGTGGASYEQYF. The chain carries TRBV11-2 and TRBJ2-7, with 9 bases lining up with TRBD1. The trim removed 5 bases at V and 1 base at J, leaving 9 bases unmatched. Germline V lookup: CDR1 SGHAT, CDR2 FQNNGV. CDR3 size: 16 residues. Looking up the rest from reference TRBV11-2 and TRBJ2-7 gives the full variable domain: EAGVAQSPRYKIIEKRQSVAFWCNPISGHATLYWYQQILGQGPKLLIQFQNNGVVDDSQLPKDRFSAERLKGVDSTLKIQPAKLEDSAVYLCASSQGTGGASYEQYFGPGTRLTVT.

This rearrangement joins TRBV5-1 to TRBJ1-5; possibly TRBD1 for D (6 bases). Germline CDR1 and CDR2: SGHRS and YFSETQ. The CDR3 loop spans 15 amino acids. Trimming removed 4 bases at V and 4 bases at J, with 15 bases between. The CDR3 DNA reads TGCGCCAGCAGCCAGTGGACAGAAGGGAATCAGCCCCAGCATTTT. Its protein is CASSQWTEGNQPQHF.

The CDR3 loop reads CASSPTGGTQYF. CDR3 in DNA: TGTGCCAGCAGCCCCACAGGCGGGACCCAGTACTTC. This chain joins TRBV7-3 and TRBJ2-5, with TRBD1 as a possible D gene (5 bases). CDR3 length: 12 residues. The germline V and J ends were trimmed by 5 bases and 7 bases, with 11 bases remaining between them. CDR1 SGHTA and CDR2 FQGTGA come from the germline V gene.

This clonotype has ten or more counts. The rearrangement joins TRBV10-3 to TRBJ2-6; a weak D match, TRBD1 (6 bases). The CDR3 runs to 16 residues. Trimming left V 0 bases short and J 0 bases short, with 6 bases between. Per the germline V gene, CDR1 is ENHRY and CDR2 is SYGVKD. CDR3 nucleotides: TGTGCCATCAGTGAGTCAGGGGGCTCTGGGGCCAACGTCCTGACTTTC. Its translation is CAISESGGSGANVLTF.

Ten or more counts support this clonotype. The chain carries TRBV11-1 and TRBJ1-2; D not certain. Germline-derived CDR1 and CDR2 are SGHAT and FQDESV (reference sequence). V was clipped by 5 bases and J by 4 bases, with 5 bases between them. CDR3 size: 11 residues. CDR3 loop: CASSAAYGYTF. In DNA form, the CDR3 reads TGTGCCAGCAGCGCCGCCTATGGCTACACCTTC. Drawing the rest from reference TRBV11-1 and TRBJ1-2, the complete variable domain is EAEVAQSPRYKITEKSQAVAFWCDPISGHATLYWYRQILGQGPELLVQFQDESVVDDSQLPKDRFSAERLKGVDSTLKIQPAELGDSAMYLCASSAAYGYTFGSGTRLTVV.

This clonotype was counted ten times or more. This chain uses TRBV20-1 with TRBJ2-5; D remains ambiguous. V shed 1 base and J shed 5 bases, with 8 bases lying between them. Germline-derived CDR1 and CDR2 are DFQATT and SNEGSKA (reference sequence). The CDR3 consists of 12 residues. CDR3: CSARGPRETQYF. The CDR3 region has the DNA TGCAGTGCTAGAGGACCGCGGGAGACCCAGTACTTC.

In DNA, the CDR3 is TGTGCCAGCAAGAACCGGACAGGGTTGAACACTGAAGCTTTCTTT. Residues: CASKNRTGLNTEAFF. V gene TRBV11-1 combines with J gene TRBJ1-1, with 8 nucleotides matching TRBD1. Germline values: CDR1 SGHAT, CDR2 FQDESV (reference sequence). This CDR3 region has 15 residues. V lost 7 bases and J lost 0; bases outside the gene matches: 7.

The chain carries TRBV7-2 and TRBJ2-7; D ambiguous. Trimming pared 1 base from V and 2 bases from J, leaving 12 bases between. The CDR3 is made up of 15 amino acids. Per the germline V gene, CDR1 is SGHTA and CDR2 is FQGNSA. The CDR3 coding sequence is TGTGCCAGCAGCTTAGGCGATCCAGGAGCCTACGAGCAGTACTTC. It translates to CASSLGDPGAYEQYF.

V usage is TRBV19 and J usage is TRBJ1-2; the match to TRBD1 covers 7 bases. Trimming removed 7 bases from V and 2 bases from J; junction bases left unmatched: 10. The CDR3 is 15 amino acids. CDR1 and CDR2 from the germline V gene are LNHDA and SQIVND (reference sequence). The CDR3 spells CASTQGTANNYGYTF. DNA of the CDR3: TGTGCCAGTACGCAAGGGACAGCCAACAACTATGGCTACACCTTC.

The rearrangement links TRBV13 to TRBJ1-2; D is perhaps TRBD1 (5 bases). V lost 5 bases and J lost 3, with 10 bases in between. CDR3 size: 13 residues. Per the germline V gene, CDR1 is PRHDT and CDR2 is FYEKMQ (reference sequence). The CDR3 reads CASSHEGDYGYTF. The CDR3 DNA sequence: TGTGCCAGCAGCCACGAAGGGGACTATGGCTACACCTTC.

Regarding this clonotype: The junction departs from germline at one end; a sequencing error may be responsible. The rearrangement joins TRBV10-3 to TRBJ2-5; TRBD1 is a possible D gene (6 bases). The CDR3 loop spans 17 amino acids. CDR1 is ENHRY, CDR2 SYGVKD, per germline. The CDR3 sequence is CAIRGGAGASRQETRYF. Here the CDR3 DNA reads TGTGCCATCAGAGGGGGAGCAGGTGCTAGCCGGCAAGAGACCCGGTACTTC.

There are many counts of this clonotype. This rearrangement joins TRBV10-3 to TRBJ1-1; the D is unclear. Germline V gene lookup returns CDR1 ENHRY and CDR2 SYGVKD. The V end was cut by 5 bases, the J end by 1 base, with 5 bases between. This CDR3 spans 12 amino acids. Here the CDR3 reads CAISRQNTEAFF. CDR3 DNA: TGTGCCATCAGTAGACAGAACACTGAAGCTTTCTTT.

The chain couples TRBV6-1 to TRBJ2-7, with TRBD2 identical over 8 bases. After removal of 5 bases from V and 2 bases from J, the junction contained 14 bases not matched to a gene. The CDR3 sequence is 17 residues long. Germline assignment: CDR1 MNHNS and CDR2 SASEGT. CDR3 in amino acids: CASSRKPRTSRAYEQYF. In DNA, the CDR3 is TGTGCCAGCAGTCGCAAACCTAGGACTAGCCGGGCCTACGAGCAGTACTTC.

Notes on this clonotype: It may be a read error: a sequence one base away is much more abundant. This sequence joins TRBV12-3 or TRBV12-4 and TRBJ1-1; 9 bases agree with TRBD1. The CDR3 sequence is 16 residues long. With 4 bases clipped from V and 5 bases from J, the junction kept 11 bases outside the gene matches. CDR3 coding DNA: TGTGCCAGCAGTTCACCGGGACAGGGCAAACGTACTGAAGCTTTCTTT. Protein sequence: CASSSPGQGKRTEAFF.

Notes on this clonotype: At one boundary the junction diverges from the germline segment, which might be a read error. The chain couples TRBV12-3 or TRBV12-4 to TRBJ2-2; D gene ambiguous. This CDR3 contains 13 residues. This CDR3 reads CSSSKANTGELFF. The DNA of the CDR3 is TGCTCCAGCAGTAAGGCGAACACCGGGGAGCTGTTTTTT.

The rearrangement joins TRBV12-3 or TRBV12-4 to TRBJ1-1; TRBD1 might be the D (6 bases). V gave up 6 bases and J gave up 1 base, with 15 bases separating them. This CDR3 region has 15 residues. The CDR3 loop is CASRSTGQTNTEAFF. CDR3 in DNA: TGTGCCAGCAGATCTACGGGACAAACGAACACTGAAGCTTTCTTT.

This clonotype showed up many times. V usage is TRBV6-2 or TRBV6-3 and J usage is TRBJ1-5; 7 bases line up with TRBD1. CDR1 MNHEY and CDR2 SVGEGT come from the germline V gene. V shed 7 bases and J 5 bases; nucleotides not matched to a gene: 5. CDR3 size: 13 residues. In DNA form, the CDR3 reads TGTGCCAGCACGGACAGGAGACATCAGCCCCAGCATTTT. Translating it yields CASTDRRHQPQHF.

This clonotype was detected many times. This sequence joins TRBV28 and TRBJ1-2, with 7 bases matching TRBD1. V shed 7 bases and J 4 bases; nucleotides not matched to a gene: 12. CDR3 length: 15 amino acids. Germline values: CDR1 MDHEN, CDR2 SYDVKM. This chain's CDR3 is CASKGGGVSPYGYTF. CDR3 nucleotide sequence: TGTGCCAGCAAAGGAGGGGGCGTCTCTCCCTATGGCTACACCTTC.

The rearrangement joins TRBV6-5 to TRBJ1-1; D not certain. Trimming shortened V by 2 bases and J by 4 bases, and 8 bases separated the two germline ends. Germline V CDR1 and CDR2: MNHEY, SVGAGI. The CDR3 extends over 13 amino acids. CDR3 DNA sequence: TGTGCCAGCAGTTACGAGGGCGGCACTGAAGCTTTCTTT. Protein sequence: CASSYEGGTEAFF.